Listed here is a single T cell receptor (beta chain). Its target is unknown. The data were obtained in a study of vaccination and CD4 T cells after COVID-19. Across the study: The post-vaccine samples came a median approximately 73 days after dose two (range 14 to 241).

The CDR3 loop spans 14 amino acids. Germline V lookup: CDR1 MGHRA, CDR2 YSYEKL. V shed 3 bases and J 1 base; nucleotides not matched to a gene: 3. General study findings and limits: Only after vaccination were a median 86.3% of convalescents' reactive clones seen.

Each CDR3 protein gets one entry after TCRdb re-called the PCR reads with MiXCR. The sample holds about 21,000 distinct CDR3 sequences, more than 45% seen once. Sequenced here: CD4+ T cells from blood, sampled before SARS-CoV-2 vaccination. The receptor was isolated from a human donor who had recovered from COVID-19. The V call is TRBV4-1, the J call TRBJ2-7; 7 nucleotides agree with TRBD2. Here the CDR3 reads CASSQWTRSYEQYF. The CDR3 DNA reads TGCGCCAGCAGCCAGTGGACTAGATCCTACGAGCAGTACTTC.